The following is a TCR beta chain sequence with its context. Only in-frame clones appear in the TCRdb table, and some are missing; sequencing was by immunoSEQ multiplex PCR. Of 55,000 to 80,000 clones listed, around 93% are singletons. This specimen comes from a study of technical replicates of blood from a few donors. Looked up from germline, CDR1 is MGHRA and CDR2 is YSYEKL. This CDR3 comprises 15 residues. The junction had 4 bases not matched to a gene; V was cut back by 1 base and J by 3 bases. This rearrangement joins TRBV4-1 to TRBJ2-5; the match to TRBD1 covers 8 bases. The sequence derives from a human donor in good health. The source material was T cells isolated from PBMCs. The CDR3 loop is CASSQGSGGEETQYF. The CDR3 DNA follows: TGCGCCAGCAGCCAAGGTTCAGGGGGCGAAGAGACCCAGTACTTC.